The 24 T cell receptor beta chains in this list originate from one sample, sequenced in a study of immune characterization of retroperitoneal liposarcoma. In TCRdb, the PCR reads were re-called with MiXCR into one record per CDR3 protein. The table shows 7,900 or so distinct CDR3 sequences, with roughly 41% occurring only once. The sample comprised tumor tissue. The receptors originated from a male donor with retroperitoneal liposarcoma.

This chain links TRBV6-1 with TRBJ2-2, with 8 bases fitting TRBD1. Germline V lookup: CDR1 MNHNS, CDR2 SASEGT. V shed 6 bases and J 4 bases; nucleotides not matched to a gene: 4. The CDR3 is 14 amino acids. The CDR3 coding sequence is TGTGCCAGCAGACCAGGGGGCAGCACCGGGGAGCTGTTTTTT. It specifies CASRPGGSTGELFF.

For the CDR3, the DNA is TGTGCCAGCAGTTACAACCTGGGGACTAACTCCTACGAGCAGTACTTC. As protein: CASSYNLGTNSYEQYF. J is TRBJ2-5 and V is TRBV6-6; 7 bases fit TRBD2. The J call is doubtful: the DNA matches TRBJ2-7 better. Germline V gives CDR1 MNHNY, CDR2 SVGAGI (reference sequence). This CDR3 region has 16 residues.

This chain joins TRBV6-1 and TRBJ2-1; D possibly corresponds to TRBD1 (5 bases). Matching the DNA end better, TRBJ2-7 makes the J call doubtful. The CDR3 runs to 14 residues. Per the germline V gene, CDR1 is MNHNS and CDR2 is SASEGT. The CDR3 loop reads CASSSQAPRYEQYF. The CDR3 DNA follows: TGTGCCAGCAGTTCACAGGCCCCTCGGTACGAGCAGTACTTC.

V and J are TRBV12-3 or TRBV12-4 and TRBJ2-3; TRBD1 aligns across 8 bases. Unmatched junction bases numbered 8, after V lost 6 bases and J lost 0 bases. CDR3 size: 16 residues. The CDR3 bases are TGTGCCAGCAGCCCCGGGACAGGAGCTAGCACAGATACGCAGTATTTT. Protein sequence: CASSPGTGASTDTQYF.

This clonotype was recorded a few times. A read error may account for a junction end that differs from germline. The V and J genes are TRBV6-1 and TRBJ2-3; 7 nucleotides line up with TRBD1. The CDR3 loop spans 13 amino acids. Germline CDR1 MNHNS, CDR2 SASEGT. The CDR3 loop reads CASTLTGYNEQYF. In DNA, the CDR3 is TGTGCCAGCACTCTGACAGGGTACAATGAGCAGTACTTT.

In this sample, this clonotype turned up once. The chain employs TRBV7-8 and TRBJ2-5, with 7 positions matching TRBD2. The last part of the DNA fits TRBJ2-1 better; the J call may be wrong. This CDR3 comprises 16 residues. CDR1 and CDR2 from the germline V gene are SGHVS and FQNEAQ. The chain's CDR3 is CASSFSFSGAQETQFF. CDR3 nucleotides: TGTGCCAGCAGCTTCTCCTTCAGCGGGGCCCAAGAGACCCAGTTCTTC.

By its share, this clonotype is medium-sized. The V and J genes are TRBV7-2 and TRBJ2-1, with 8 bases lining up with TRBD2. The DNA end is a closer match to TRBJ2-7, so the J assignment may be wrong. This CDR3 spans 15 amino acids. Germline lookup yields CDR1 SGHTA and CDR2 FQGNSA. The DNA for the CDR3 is TGTGCCAGCAGCCCCCTACGGGGGGGATCCTACGAGCAGTACTTC. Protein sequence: CASSPLRGGSYEQYF.

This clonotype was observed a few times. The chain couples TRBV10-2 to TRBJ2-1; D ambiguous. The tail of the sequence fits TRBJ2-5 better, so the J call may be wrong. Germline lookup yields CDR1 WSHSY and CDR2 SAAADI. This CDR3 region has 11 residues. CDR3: CASSEKETQYF. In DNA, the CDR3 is TGCGCCAGCAGTGAAAAAGAGACCCAGTACTTC.

The CDR3 protein is CASSPRYQETQFF. CDR3 coding DNA: TGTGCCAGCTCCCCCCGGTACCAAGAGACCCAGTTCTTC. The gene calls are TRBV7-2 and TRBJ2-1; D remains unclear. CDR1 and CDR2 (germline): SGHTA, FQGNSA. V was pared by 8 bases and J by 13 bases, with 21 bases between. The CDR3 runs to 13 residues.

CDR3 DNA sequence: TGCGCCAGCAGCCAAGCCGGGGCTAGAATGGGGACCCAGTACTTC. Translation: CASSQAGARMGTQYF. This sequence joins TRBV4-3 and TRBJ2-5; D assignment may be TRBD1 or TRBD2 (5 bases each). Germline CDR1 is LGHNA and CDR2 is YSLEER. The CDR3 has 15 residues. The V end lost 1 base, the J end lost 7 bases, and 16 bases lay between the germline ends.

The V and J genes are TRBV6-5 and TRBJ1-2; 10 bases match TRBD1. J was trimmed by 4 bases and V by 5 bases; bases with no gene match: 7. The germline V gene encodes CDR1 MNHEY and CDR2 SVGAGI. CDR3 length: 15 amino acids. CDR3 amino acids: CASSTRDRGLYGYTF. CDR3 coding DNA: TGTGCCAGCAGTACCAGGGACAGGGGACTCTATGGCTACACCTTC.

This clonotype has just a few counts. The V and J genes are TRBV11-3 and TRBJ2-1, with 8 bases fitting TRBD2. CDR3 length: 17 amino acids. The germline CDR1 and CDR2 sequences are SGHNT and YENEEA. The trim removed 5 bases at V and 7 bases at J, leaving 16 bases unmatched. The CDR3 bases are TGTGCCAGCAGCGCCACCCCTAGTAGCGGGAAGACGAATGAGCAGTTCTTC. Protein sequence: CASSATPSSGKTNEQFF.

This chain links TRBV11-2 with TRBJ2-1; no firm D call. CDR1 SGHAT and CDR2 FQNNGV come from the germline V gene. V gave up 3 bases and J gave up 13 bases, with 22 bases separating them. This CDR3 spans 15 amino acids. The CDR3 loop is CASSFASQSQETQFF. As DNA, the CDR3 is TGTGCCAGCAGCTTTGCGTCACAGAGTCAAGAGACCCAGTTCTTC.

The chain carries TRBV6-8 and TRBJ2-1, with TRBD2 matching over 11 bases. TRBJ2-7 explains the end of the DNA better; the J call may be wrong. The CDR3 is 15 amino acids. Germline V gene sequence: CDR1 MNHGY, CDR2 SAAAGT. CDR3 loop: CASSYELAGVSQQYF. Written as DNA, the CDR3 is TGTGCCAGCAGTTACGAACTAGCGGGAGTCTCCCAGCAGTACTTC.

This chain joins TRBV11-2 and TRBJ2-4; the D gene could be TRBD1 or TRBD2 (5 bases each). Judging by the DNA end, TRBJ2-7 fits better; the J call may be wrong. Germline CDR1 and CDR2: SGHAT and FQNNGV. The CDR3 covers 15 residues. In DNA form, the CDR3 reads TGTGCCAGCAGCTTAGCTTTTGGGGGAACCTACGAGCAGTACTTC. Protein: CASSLAFGGTYEQYF.

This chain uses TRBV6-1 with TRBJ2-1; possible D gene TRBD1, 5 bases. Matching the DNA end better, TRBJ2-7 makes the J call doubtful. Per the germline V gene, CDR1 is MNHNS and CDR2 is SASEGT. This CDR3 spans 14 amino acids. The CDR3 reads CATRQGLLSDEQYF. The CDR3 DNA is TGTGCCACCCGCCAGGGCCTACTATCTGACGAGCAGTACTTC.

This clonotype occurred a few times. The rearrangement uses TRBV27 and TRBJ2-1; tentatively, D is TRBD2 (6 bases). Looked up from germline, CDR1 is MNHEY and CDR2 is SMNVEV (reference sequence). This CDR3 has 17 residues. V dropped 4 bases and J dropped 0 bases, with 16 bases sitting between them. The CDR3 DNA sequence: TGTGCCAGCAGTTGGGGAGCGGGTCCCACCTCCTACAATGAGCAGTTCTTC. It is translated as CASSWGAGPTSYNEQFF.

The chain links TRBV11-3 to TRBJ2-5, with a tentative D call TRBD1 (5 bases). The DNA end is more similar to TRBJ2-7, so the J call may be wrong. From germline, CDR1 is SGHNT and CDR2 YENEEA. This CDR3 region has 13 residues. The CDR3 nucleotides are TGTGCCAGCAGCTCTGGACACCGCTACGAGCAGTACTTC. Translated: CASSSGHRYEQYF.

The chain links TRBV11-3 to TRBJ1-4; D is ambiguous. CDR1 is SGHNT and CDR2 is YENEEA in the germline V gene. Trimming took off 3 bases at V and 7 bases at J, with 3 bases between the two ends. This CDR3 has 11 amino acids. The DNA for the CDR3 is TGTGCCAGCAGCTTCAGTGAAAAACTGTTTTTT. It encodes CASSFSEKLFF.

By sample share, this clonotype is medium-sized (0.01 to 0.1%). The CDR3 loop reads CASSSTSGASYEQYF. The CDR3 DNA reads TGTGCCAGCAGCTCTACTAGCGGAGCCTCCTACGAGCAGTACTTC. This rearrangement joins TRBV6-1 to TRBJ2-7, with TRBD2 matching 8 bases. The ends lost 6 bases at V and 0 bases at J; junction bases unmatched: 7. Germline CDR1 reads MNHNS; CDR2 reads SASEGT. The CDR3 sequence is 15 residues long.

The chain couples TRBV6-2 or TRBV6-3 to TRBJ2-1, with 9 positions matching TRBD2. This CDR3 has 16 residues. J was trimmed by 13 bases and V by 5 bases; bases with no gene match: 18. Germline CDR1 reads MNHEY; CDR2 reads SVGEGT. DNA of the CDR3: TGTGCCAGCAGTCCTGGGCCAGCGGGAGGCCCAGAGACCCAGTTCTTC. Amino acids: CASSPGPAGGPETQFF.

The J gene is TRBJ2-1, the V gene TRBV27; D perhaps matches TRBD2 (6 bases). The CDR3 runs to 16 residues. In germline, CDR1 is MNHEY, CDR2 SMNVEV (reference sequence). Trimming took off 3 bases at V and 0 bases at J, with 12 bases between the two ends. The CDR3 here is CASSFGGTNSYNEQFF. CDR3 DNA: TGTGCCAGCAGTTTCGGAGGGACCAACTCCTACAATGAGCAGTTCTTC.

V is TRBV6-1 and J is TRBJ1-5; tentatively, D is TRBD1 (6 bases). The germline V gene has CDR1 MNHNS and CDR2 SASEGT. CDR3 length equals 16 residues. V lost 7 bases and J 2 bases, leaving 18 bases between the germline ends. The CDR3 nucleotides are TGTGCCAGCACCGTAAGTGGGGGCAGGGGCAATCAGCCCCAGCATTTT. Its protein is CASTVSGGRGNQPQHF.

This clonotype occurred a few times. DNA for the CDR3: TGTGCCAGCAGTCCGACAGGGAGAATCTACGAGCAGTACTTC. This sequence encodes CASSPTGRIYEQYF. This chain joins TRBV12-3 or TRBV12-4 and TRBJ2-7; TRBD1 aligns across 7 bases. The CDR3 spans 14 residues. Unmatched junction bases numbered 7, after V lost 5 bases and J lost 3 bases.